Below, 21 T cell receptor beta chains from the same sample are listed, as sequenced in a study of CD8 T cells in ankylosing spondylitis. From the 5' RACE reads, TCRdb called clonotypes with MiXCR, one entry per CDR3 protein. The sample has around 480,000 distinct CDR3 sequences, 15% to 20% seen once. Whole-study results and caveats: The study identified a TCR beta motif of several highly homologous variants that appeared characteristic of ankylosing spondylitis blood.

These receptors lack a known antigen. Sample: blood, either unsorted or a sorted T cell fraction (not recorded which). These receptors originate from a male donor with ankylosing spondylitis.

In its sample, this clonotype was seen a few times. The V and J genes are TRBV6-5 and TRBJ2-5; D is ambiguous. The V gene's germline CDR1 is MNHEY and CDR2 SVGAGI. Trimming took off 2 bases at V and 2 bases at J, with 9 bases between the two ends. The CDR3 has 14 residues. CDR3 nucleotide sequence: TGTGCCAGCAGTTACGGACGGAAACAAGAGACCCAGTACTTC. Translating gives CASSYGRKQETQYF.

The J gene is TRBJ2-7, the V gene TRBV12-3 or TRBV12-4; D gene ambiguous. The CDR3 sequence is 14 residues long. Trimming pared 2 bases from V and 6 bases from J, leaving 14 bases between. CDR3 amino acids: CASSLIGLLSEQYF. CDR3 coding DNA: TGTGCCAGCAGTTTAATCGGGTTATTGAGCGAGCAGTACTTC.

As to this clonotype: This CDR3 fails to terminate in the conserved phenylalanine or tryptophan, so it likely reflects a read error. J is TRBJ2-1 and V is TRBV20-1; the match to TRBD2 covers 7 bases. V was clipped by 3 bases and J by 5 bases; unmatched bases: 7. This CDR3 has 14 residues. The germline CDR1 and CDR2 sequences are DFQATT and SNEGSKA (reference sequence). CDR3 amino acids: CSASFGGTDNEQFL. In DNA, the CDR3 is TGCAGTGCTAGCTTCGGGGGGACCGACAATGAGCAGTTCCTC.

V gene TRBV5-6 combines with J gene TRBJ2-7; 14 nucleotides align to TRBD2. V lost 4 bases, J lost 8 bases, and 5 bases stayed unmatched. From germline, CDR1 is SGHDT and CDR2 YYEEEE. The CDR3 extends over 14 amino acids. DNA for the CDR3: TGTGCCAGCAGCCCGGGACTAGCGGGAGTCAAGCAGTACTTC. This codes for CASSPGLAGVKQYF. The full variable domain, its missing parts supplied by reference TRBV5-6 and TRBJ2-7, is DAGVTQSPTHLIKTRGQQVTLRCSPKSGHDTVSWYQQALGQGPQFIFQYYEEEERQRGNFPDRFSGHQFPNYSSELNVNALLLGDSALYLCASSPGLAGVKQYFGPGTRLTVT.

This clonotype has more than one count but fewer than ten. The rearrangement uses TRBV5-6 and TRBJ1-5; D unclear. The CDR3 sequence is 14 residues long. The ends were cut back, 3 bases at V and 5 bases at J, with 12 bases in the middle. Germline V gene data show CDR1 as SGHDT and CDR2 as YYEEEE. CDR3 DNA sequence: TGTGCCAGCAGCTCCTCAGGAGACTATCAGCCCCAGCATTTT. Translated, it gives CASSSSGDYQPQHF.

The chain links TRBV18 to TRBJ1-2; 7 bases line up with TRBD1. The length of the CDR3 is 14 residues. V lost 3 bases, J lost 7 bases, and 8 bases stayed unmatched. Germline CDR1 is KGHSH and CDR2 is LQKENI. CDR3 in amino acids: CASSPGDRGGGYTF. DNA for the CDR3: TGTGCCAGCTCACCCGGGGACAGAGGAGGTGGCTACACCTTC.

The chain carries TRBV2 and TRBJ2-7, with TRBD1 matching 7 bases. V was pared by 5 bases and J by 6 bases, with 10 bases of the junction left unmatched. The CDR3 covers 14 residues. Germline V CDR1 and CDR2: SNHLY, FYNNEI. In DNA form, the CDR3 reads TGTGCCAGCAGTCCCACCGGGACAGCTTTCGAGCAGTACTTC. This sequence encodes CASSPTGTAFEQYF.

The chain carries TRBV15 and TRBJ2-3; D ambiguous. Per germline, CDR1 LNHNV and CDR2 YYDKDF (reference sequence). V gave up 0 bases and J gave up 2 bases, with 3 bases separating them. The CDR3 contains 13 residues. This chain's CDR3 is CATSRDNTDTQYF. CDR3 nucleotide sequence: TGTGCCACCAGCAGAGACAACACAGATACGCAGTATTTT.

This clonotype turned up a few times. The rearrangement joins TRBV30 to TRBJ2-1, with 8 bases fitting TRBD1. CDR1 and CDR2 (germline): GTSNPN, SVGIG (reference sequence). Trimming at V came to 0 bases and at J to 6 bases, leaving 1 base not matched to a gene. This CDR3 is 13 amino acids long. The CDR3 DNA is TGTGCCTGGAGTGTTGGGACAGGCAATGAGCAGTTCTTC. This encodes CAWSVGTGNEQFF. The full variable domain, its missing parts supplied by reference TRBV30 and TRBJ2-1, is SQTIHQWPATLVQPVGSPLSLECTVEGTSNPNLYWYRQAAGRGLQLLFYSVGIGQISSEVPQNLSASRPQDRQFILSSKKLLLSDSGFYLCAWSVGTGNEQFFGPGTRLTVL.

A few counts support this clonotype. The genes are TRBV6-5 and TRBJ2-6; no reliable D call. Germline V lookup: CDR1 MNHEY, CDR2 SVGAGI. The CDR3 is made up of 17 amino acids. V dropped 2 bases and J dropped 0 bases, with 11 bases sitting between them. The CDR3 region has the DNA TGTGCCAGCAGTTACAAAGGGCCGAGCTCTGGGGCCAACGTCCTGACTTTC. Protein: CASSYKGPSSGANVLTF.

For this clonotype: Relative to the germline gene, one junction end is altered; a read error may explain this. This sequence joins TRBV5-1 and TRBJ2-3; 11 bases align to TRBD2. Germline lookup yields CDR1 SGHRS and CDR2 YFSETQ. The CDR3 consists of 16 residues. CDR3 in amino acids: CVSSLALLAGVDTQYF. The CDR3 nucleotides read TGCGTCAGCAGCTTGGCCCTACTAGCGGGAGTAGATACGCAGTATTTT.

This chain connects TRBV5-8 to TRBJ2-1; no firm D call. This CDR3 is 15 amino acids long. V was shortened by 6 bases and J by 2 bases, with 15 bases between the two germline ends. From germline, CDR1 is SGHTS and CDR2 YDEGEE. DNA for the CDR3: TGTGCCAGCAACTCCGGCGACTCCACCTACAATGAGCAGTTCTTC. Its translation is CASNSGDSTYNEQFF.

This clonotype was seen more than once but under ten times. The chain's CDR3 is CASSPNRDTGELFF. Here the CDR3 DNA reads TGCGCCAGCAGCCCAAACAGGGACACCGGGGAGCTGTTTTTT. The chain employs TRBV5-1 and TRBJ2-2; possible D gene TRBD1, 6 bases. Germline-derived CDR1 and CDR2 are SGHRS and YFSETQ. The ends were cut back, 4 bases at V and 3 bases at J, with 10 bases in the middle. The CDR3 length is 14 residues.

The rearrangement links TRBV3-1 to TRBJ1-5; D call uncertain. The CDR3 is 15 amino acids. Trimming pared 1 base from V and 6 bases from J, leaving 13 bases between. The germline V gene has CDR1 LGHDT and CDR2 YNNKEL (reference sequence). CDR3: CASSQGSGEAQPQHF. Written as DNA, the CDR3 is TGTGCCAGCAGCCAAGGTTCAGGTGAGGCTCAGCCCCAGCATTTT.

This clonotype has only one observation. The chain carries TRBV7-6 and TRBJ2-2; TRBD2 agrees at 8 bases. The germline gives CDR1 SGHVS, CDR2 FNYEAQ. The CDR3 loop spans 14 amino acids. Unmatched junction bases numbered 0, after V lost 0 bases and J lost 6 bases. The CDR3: CASSLARGAGELFF. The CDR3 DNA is TGTGCCAGCAGCTTAGCGCGGGGGGCCGGGGAGCTGTTTTTT.

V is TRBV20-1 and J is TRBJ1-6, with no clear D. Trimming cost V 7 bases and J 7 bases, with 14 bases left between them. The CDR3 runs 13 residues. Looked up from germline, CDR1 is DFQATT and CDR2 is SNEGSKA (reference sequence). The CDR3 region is CSGKSSSNSPLHF. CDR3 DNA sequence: TGCAGTGGGAAATCGTCCTCGAATTCACCCCTCCACTTT.

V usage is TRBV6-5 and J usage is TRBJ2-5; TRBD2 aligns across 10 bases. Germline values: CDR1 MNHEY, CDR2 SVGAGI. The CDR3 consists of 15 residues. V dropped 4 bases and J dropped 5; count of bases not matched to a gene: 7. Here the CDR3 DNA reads TGTGCCAGCAGTTTCCCTCTAGCGGGAGTGGAGACCCAGTACTTC. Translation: CASSFPLAGVETQYF.

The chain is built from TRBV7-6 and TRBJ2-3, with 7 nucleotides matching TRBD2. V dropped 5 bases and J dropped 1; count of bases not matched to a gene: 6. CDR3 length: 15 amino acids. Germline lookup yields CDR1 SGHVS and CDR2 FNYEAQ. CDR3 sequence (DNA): TGTGCCAGCAGCCGCAACCGGGGGGGCACAGATACGCAGTATTTT. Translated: CASSRNRGGTDTQYF.

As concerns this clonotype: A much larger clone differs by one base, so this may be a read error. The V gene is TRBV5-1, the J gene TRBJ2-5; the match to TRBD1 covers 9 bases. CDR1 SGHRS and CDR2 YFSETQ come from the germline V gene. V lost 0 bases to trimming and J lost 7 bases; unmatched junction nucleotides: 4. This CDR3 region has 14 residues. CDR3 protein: CASSLAGQGGTQYF. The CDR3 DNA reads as TGCGCCAGCAGCTTGGCGGGACAGGGAGGGACCCAGTACTTC.

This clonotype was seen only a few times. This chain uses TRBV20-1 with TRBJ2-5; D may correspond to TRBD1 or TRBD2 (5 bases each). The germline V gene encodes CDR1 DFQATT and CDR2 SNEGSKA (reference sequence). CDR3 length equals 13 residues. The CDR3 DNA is TGCAGCGCAACAGAGGGGAATATGGAGACCCAGTACTTC. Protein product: CSATEGNMETQYF.

CDR3 sequence: CASSPTSGSTYEQYF. CDR3 DNA: TGTGCCAGCAGCCCCACTAGCGGGAGTACCTACGAGCAGTACTTC. The V call is TRBV7-6, the J call TRBJ2-7; 11 nucleotides match TRBD2. Germline V lookup: CDR1 SGHVS, CDR2 FNYEAQ. V gave up 5 bases and J gave up 2 bases; unmatched junction bases: 5. The CDR3 loop spans 15 amino acids. Full variable domain (remainder filled in from reference TRBV7-6 and TRBJ2-7): GAGVSQSPRYKVTKRGQDVALRCDPISGHVSLYWYRQALGQGPEFLTYFNYEAQQDKSGLPNDRFSAERPEGSISTLTIQRTEQRDSAMYRCASSPTSGSTYEQYFGPGTRLTVT.